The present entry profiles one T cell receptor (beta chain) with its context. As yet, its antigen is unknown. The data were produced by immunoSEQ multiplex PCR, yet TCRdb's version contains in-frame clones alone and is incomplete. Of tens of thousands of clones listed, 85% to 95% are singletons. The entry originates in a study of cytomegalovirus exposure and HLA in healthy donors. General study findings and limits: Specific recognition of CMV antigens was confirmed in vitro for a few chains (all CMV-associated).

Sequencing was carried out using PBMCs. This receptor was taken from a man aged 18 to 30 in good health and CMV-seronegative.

CDR3 protein: CASSLAMGRENEKLFF. CDR3 nucleotide sequence: TGTGCCAGCAGCTTGGCCATGGGCAGAGAGAATGAAAAACTGTTTTTT. This chain connects TRBV5-6 to TRBJ1-4; D is unclear. The CDR3 consists of 16 residues. V shed 0 bases and J shed 5 bases, with 14 bases lying between them. Germline V lookup: CDR1 SGHDT, CDR2 YYEEEE.